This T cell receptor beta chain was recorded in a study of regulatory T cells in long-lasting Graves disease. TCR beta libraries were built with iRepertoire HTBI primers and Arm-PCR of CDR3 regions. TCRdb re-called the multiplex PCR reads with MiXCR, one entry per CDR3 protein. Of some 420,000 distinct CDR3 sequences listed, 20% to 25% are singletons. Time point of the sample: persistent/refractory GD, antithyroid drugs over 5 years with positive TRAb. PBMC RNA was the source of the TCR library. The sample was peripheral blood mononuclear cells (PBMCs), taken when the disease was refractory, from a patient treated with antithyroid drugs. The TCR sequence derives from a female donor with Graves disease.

CDR3 DNA: TGCGCCAGCAGCTTGGGACAGGGTTTACTTGGCCACGAGCAGTACTTC. This codes for CASSLGQGLLGHEQYF. The rearrangement joins TRBV5-1 to TRBJ2-7, with 7 bases identical to TRBD1. CDR1 is SGHRS and CDR2 is YFSETQ in the germline V gene. The CDR3 extends over 16 amino acids. V was clipped by 0 bases and J by 5 bases; unmatched bases: 11.